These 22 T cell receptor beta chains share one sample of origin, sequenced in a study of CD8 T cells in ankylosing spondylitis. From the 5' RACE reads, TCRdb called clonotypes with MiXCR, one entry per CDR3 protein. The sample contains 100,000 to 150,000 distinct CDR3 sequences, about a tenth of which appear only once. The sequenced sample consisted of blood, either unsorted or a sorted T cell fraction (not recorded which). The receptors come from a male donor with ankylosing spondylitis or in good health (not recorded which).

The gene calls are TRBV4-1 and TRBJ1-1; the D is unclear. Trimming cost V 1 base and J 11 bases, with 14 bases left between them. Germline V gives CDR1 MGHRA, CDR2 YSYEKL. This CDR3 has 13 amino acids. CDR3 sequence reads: CASSQGVEVYAFF. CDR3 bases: TGCGCCAGCAGCCAAGGAGTCGAGGTTTACGCTTTCTTT.

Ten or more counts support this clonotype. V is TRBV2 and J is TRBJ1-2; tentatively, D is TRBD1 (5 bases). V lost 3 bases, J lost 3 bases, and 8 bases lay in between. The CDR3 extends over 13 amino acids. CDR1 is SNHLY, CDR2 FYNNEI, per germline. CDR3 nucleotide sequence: TGTGCCAGCAGTGAGCAAGGGGACTATGGCTACACCTTC. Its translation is CASSEQGDYGYTF.

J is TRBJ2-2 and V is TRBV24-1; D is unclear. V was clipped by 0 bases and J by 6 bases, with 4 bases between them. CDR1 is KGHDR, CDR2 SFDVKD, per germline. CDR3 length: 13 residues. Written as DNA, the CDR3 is TGTGCCACCAGTGATTTGTATGCCGGGGAGCTGTTTTTT. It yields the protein CATSDLYAGELFF.

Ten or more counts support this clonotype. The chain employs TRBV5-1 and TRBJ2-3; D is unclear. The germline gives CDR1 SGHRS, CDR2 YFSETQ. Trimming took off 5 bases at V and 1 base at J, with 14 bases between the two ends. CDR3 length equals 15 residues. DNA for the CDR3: TGCGCCAGCAGATCCCTTGGGCAGCGCACAGATACGCAGTATTTT. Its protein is CASRSLGQRTDTQYF.

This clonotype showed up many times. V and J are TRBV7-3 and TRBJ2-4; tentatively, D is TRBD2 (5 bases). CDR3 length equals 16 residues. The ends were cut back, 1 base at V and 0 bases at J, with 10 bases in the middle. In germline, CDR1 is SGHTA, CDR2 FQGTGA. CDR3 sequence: CASSLSGYLAKNIQYF. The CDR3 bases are TGTGCCAGCAGCTTAAGCGGGTACCTAGCCAAAAACATTCAGTACTTC.

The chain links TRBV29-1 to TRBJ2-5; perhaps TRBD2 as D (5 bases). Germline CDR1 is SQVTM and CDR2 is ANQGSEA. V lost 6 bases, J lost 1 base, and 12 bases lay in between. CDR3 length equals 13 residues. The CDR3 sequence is CSVGYGVQETQYF. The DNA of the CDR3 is TGCAGCGTCGGATACGGGGTCCAAGAGACCCAGTACTTC.

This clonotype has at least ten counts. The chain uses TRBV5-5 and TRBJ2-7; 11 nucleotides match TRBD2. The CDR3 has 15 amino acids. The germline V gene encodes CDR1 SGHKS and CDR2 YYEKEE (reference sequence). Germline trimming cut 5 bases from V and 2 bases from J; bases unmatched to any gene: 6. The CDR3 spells CASRPGLAVPYEQYF. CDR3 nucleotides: TGTGCCAGCAGACCGGGACTAGCGGTTCCCTACGAGCAGTACTTC.

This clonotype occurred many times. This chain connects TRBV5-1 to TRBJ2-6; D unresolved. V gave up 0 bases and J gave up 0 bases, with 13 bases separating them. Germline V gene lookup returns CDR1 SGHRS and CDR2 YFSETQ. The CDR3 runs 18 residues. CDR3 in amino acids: CASSLGRVGYSGANVLTF. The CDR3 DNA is TGCGCCAGCAGCTTGGGTCGGGTGGGCTACTCTGGGGCCAACGTCCTGACTTTC.

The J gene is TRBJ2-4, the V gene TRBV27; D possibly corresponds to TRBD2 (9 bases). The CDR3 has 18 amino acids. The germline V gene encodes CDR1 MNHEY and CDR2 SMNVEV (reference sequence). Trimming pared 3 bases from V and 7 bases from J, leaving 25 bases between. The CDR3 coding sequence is TGTGCCAGCAGTTTGGGGACAGGAGGTAGCGGGAGAGGGAACATTCAGTACTTC. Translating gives CASSLGTGGSGRGNIQYF.

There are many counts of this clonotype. This chain's CDR3 is CASSQDVATQYF. CDR3 DNA: TGTGCCAGCAGCCAAGATGTGGCCACCCAGTACTTC. The chain carries TRBV3-1 and TRBJ2-5; D unresolved. Germline values: CDR1 LGHDT, CDR2 YNNKEL (reference sequence). Trimming pared 0 bases from V and 8 bases from J, leaving 7 bases between. The length of the CDR3 is 12 residues.

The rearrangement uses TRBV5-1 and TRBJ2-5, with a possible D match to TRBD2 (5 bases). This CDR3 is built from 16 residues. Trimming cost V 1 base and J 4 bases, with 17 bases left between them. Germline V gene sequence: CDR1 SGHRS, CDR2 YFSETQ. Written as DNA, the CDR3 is TGCGCCAGCAGCTTGTCAGGAGGTCTAACGGGAGAGACCCAGTACTTC. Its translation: CASSLSGGLTGETQYF.

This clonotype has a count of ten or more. The CDR3 DNA is TGTGCCACGACTAGCGGGAGGGTTAATGAGCAGTTCTTC. It specifies CATTSGRVNEQFF. The chain combines TRBV12-3 or TRBV12-4 with TRBJ2-1; 14 positions agree with TRBD2. The CDR3 sequence is 13 residues long. V was clipped by 10 bases and J by 7 bases; unmatched bases: 3.

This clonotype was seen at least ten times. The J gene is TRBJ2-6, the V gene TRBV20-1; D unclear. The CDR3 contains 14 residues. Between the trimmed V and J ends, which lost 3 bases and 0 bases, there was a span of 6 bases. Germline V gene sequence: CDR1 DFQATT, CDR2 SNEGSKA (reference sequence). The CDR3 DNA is TGCAGTGCTAGGACGAGCTCTGGGGCCAACGTCCTGACTTTC. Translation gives CSARTSSGANVLTF.

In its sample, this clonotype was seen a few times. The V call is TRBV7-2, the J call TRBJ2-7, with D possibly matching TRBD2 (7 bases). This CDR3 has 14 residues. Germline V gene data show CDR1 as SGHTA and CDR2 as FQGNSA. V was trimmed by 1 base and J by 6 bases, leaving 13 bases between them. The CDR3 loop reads CASSLGGGGSEQYF. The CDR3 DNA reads TGTGCCAGCAGCTTAGGGGGAGGGGGATCCGAGCAGTACTTC.

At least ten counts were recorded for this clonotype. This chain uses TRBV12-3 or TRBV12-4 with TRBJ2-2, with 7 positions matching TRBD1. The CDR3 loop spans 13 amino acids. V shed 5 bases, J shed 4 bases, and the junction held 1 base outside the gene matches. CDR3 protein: CASSPGGTGELFF. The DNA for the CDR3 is TGTGCCAGCAGTCCAGGGGGCACCGGGGAGCTGTTTTTT.

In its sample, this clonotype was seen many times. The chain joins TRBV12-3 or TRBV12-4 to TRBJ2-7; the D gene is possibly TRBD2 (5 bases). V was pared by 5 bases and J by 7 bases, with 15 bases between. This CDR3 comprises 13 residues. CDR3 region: CASSPTDFWEQYF. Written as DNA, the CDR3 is TGTGCCAGCAGTCCCACGGACTTTTGGGAGCAGTACTTC.

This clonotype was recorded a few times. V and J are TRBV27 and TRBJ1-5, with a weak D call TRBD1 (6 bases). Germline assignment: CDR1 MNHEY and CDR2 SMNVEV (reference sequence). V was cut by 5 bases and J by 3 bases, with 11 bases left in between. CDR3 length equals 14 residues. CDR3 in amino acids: CASSLPGVNQPQHF. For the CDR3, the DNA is TGTGCCAGCAGTCTCCCAGGGGTCAATCAGCCCCAGCATTTT.

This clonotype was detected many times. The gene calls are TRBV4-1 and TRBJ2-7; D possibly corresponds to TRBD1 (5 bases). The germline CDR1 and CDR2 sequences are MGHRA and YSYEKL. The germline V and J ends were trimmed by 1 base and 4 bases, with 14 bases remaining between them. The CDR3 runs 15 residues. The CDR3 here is CASSQASIGEYEQYF. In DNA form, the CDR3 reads TGCGCCAGCAGCCAAGCGAGTATAGGGGAATACGAGCAGTACTTC.

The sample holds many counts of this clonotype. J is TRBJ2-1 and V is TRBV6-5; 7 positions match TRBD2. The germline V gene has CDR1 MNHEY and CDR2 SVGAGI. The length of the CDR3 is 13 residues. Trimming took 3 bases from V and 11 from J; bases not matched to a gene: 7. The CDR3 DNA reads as TGTGCCAGCAGTTATCCGGGGGGTAAGAAGCAGTTCTTC. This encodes CASSYPGGKKQFF.

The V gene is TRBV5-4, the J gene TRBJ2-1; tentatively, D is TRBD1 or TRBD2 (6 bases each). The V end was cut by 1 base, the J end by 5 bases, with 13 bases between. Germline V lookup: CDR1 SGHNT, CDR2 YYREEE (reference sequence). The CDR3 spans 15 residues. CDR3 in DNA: TGTGCCAGCAGCTTGATCAAGGGGGGAGACAATGAGCAGTTCTTC. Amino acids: CASSLIKGGDNEQFF. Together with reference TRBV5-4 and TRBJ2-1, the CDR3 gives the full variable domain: ETGVTQSPTHLIKTRGQQVTLRCSSQSGHNTVSWYQQALGQGPQFIFQYYREEENGRGNFPPRFSGLQFPNYSSELNVNALELDDSALYLCASSLIKGGDNEQFFGPGTRLTVL.

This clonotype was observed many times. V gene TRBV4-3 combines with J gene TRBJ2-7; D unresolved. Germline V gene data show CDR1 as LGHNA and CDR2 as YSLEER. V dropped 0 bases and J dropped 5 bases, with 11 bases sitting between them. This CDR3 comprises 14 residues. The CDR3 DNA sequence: TGCGCCAGCAGCCAAGAAACGGGCTTGGACGAGCAGTACTTC. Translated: CASSQETGLDEQYF.

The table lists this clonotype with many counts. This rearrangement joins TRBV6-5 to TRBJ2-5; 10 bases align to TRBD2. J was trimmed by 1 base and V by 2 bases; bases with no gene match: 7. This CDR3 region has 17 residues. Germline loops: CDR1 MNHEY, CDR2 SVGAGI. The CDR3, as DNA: TGTGCCAGCAGTTACGGCGGACTAGCGGAAACCCAAGAGACCCAGTACTTC. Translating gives CASSYGGLAETQETQYF.